The 17 T cell receptor beta chains presented below share a single source sample, sequenced in a study of CD8+ T cells in alopecia areata. The authors extracted RNA and reverse transcribed it into cDNA as the sequencing template. Sequenced by immunoSEQ multiplex PCR; TCRdb stores in-frame clones only, minus some. The profile shows 170,000 or so clones, about 60% of them singletons. Regarding treatment: oral pan-JAK inhibitor, 5-10 mg twice daily. Specimen: CD8+ T cells sorted from blood, collected at week 24, from a patient treated with tofacitinib. These TCRs come from a human donor with alopecia areata.

This CDR3 is CASRHSERWTDTQYF. The CDR3 DNA reads as TGTGCCAGCAGACACAGCGAGCGGTGGACAGATACGCAGTATTTT. This chain joins TRBV7-2 and TRBJ2-3; maybe TRBD2 (5 bases). V lost 6 bases, J lost 3 bases, and 16 bases lay in between. This CDR3 region has 15 residues. Germline CDR1 SGHTA, CDR2 FQGNSA. The entire variable domain, with the rest obtained from reference TRBV7-2 and TRBJ2-3, is as follows: GAGVSQSPSNKVTEKGKDVELRCDPISGHTALYWYRQSLGQGLEFLIYFQGNSAPDKSGLPSDRFSAERTGGSVSTLTIQRTQQEDSAVYLCASRHSERWTDTQYFGPGTRLTVL.

This clone showed up just once. Other DNA variants within this sample encode the same CDR3. The chain has TRBV5-6 and TRBJ2-3, with D unresolved. Germline assignment: CDR1 SGHDT and CDR2 YYEEEE. Trimming stripped 3 bases from V and 2 bases from J, with 4 bases between. The CDR3 contains 12 residues. The CDR3, as DNA: TGTGCCAGCAGCTCCTACACAGATACGCAGTATTTT. This codes for CASSSYTDTQYF. Full variable domain (remainder filled in from reference TRBV5-6 and TRBJ2-3): DAGVTQSPTHLIKTRGQQVTLRCSPKSGHDTVSWYQQALGQGPQFIFQYYEEEERQRGNFPDRFSGHQFPNYSSELNVNALLLGDSALYLCASSSYTDTQYFGPGTRLTVL.

This clone was observed a single time. The rearrangement uses TRBV7-6 and TRBJ2-7, with a possible D match to TRBD1 (6 bases). V lost 3 bases, J lost 0 bases, and 15 bases lay in between. The CDR3 consists of 16 residues. CDR1 SGHVS and CDR2 FNYEAQ come from the germline V gene. The CDR3 is CASSFAPGAGSYEQYF. The CDR3 DNA follows: TGTGCCAGCAGCTTTGCCCCAGGGGCTGGCTCCTACGAGCAGTACTTC.

CDR3: CASSQDWGTALEQFF. Written as DNA, the CDR3 is TGCGCCAGCAGCCAAGATTGGGGGACAGCTCTTGAGCAGTTCTTC. The chain carries TRBV4-1 and TRBJ2-1; 7 bases fit TRBD1. This CDR3 spans 15 amino acids. The trim removed 0 bases at V and 9 bases at J, leaving 8 bases unmatched. In germline, CDR1 is MGHRA, CDR2 YSYEKL.

The gene calls are TRBV9 and TRBJ2-2; either TRBD1 or TRBD2 may supply D (6 bases each). The V end was cut by 0 bases, the J end by 3 bases, with 15 bases between. Per the germline V gene, CDR1 is SGDLS and CDR2 is YYNGEE. CDR3 size: 17 residues. The CDR3 loop is CASSVVRGTYDTGELFF. For the CDR3, the DNA is TGTGCCAGCAGCGTAGTCCGCGGGACATATGACACCGGGGAGCTGTTTTTT.

V is TRBV4-2 and J is TRBJ1-5; no definite D call. The V and J ends lost 0 bases and 7 bases respectively, with 16 bases between them. This CDR3 spans 16 amino acids. The germline CDR1 and CDR2 sequences are LGHNA and YNFKEQ. Here the CDR3 reads CASSQDVAIWEQPQHF. CDR3 DNA sequence: TGTGCCAGCAGCCAAGATGTAGCCATATGGGAGCAGCCCCAGCATTTT.

The gene calls are TRBV19 and TRBJ2-4; TRBD2 matches 8 bases. Germline CDR1 and CDR2: LNHDA and SQIVND (reference sequence). J lost 5 bases, V lost 5 bases, and 8 bases had no gene match. CDR3 length equals 15 residues. This CDR3 is CASSLAGTRENIQYF. CDR3 in DNA: TGTGCCAGTAGTCTAGCCGGGACTAGGGAAAACATTCAGTACTTC.

This clone has just one count. This chain joins TRBV7-9 and TRBJ1-4; 10 bases align to TRBD1. Trimming removed 6 bases from V and 7 bases from J; junction bases left unmatched: 5. CDR1 and CDR2 (germline): SEHNR, FQNEAQ (reference sequence). This CDR3 spans 14 amino acids. The CDR3 loop is CASSAGTGAEKLFF. CDR3 coding DNA: TGTGCCAGCAGTGCCGGGACAGGGGCTGAAAAACTGTTTTTT.

The chain recombines TRBV29-1 with TRBJ1-1; TRBD1 might be the D (5 bases). The germline V and J ends were trimmed by 7 bases and 8 bases, with 11 bases remaining between them. The V gene's germline CDR1 is SQVTM and CDR2 ANQGSEA. There are 10 residues in the CDR3. In DNA form, the CDR3 reads TGCAGCGCCCGACAGAAAGAAGCTTTCTTT. Translated, it gives CSARQKEAFF.

This clone turned up a few times. The chain couples TRBV23-1 to TRBJ2-3; 9 bases align to TRBD2. TRBV23-1 is identified as an open reading frame with a role that is uncertain. The CDR3 has 16 amino acids. With 4 bases clipped from V and 2 bases from J, the junction kept 7 bases outside the gene matches. The CDR3, as DNA: TGCGCCAGCAGTCCGGCGGGGGGGCCTAACACAGATACGCAGTATTTT. It is translated as CASSPAGGPNTDTQYF.

The chain uses TRBV9 and TRBJ2-1; no reliable D call. V was pared by 0 bases and J by 4 bases, with 11 bases between. Per germline, CDR1 SGDLS and CDR2 YYNGEE. There are 15 residues in the CDR3. The CDR3 DNA sequence: TGTGCCAGCAGCGTAGCGGCCTCTTCTTACAATGAGCAGTTCTTC. Translation: CASSVAASSYNEQFF.

The chain is built from TRBV7-9 and TRBJ2-3; 9 bases match TRBD1. The CDR3 runs to 15 residues. V shed 6 bases and J 4 bases; nucleotides not matched to a gene: 8. Germline loops: CDR1 SEHNR, CDR2 FQNEAQ (reference sequence). As DNA, the CDR3 is TGTGCCAGCAGAGCGGGACAGGGTAGGGCAGATACGCAGTATTTT. Protein product: CASRAGQGRADTQYF.

The chain recombines TRBV9 with TRBJ2-3; no definite D call. Germline CDR1 and CDR2: SGDLS and YYNGEE. CDR3 length equals 12 residues. The V and J ends lost 4 bases and 4 bases respectively, with 7 bases between them. CDR3 coding DNA: TGTGCCAGCAGCTCCCGGCCAGATACGCAGTATTTT. Its translation: CASSSRPDTQYF.

The chain links TRBV7-2 to TRBJ2-1; D perhaps matches TRBD2 (5 bases). Trimming took 5 bases from V and 9 from J, leaving 11 bases between them. This CDR3 is built from 12 residues. CDR1 and CDR2 (germline): SGHTA, FQGNSA. This CDR3 is CASSRSGFEQFF. The DNA of the CDR3 is TGTGCCAGCAGCCGCAGCGGCTTTGAGCAGTTCTTC. Complete variable domain (other parts from reference TRBV7-2 and TRBJ2-1): GAGVSQSPSNKVTEKGKDVELRCDPISGHTALYWYRQSLGQGLEFLIYFQGNSAPDKSGLPSDRFSAERTGGSVSTLTIQRTQQEDSAVYLCASSRSGFEQFFGPGTRLTVL.

This clone was seen a few times. The chain carries TRBV4-1 and TRBJ2-2; D uncertain. V was cut by 4 bases and J by 4 bases, with 10 bases left in between. CDR3 length: 14 residues. Per germline, CDR1 MGHRA and CDR2 YSYEKL. CDR3 sequence (DNA): TGCGCCAGCAGCCTCGTTAAGGGCACCGGGGAGCTGTTTTTT. It yields the protein CASSLVKGTGELFF.

There are a few counts of this clone. The identical CDR3 is also encoded by other nucleotide sequences in the sample. The chain carries TRBV5-6 and TRBJ1-6, with D unresolved. There are 12 residues in the CDR3. The ends were cut back, 0 bases at V and 10 bases at J, with 5 bases in the middle. Germline V gene data show CDR1 as SGHDT and CDR2 as YYEEEE. The CDR3 spells CASSLGGSPLHF. CDR3 coding DNA: TGTGCCAGCAGCTTGGGAGGATCACCCCTCCACTTT.

As regards this clone: The conserved final phenylalanine or tryptophan is absent from the CDR3, which likely points to a read error. No DNA is shown, since the ends of the CDR3 on it are uncertain; the CDR3 is the one TCRdb lists. V is TRBV2 and J is TRBJ1-6. The CDR3 extends over 11 residues, inclusive of both ends. Germline CDR1 is SNHLY and CDR2 is FYNNEI. The CDR3 sequence is CASSPQADLGS.